The T cell receptor (beta chain) described here comes from a study of blood T cell repertoires in COVID-19. The CDR3 loop spans 15 amino acids. V shed 4 bases and J shed 6 bases, with 17 bases lying between them. From germline, CDR1 is MNHEY and CDR2 SVGAGI. The authors' processing: Reference gene primer amplification in the assay estimated nucleated cell counts. The table came from immunoSEQ multiplex PCR; TCRdb's copy has only in-frame clones and leaves some out. The DNA gave D and trimming, while V, J and clone size come from that table. The sample has 250,000 to 350,000 clones; 85% to 90% are singletons.

The rearrangement uses TRBV6-5 and TRBJ2-3; a weak D match, TRBD1 (5 bases). The sample comprised peripheral blood. This receptor was identified in a woman aged 45-65 years with COVID-19, enrolled during active disease. CDR3 protein: CASSSYTPGSDTQYF. As DNA, the CDR3 is TGTGCCAGCAGTTCATATACCCCAGGGTCGGATACGCAGTATTTT.